This TCR beta chain originates from a study of technical replicates of blood from a handful of donors. Produced via immunoSEQ multiplex PCR; TCRdb's table is partial and in-frame only. The sample holds 65,000 to 85,000 clones, 75% to 95% seen once. The CDR3 length is 15 residues. Deletions cut 1 base from V and 2 bases from J, with 10 bases between. Germline V gives CDR1 SGHRS, CDR2 YFSETQ. The J gene is TRBJ1-5, the V gene TRBV5-1; tentative D call: TRBD1 (5 bases). The sequence derives from a human donor in good health. The sequencing input was T cells isolated from PBMCs. As DNA, the CDR3 is TGCGCCAGCAGCTTGACGGGGGTCCGCAATCAGCCCCAGCATTTT. Protein: CASSLTGVRNQPQHF.